The 11 T cell receptor beta chains presented below share a single source sample, sequenced in a study of blood T cell repertoires in COVID-19. Sequencing used immunoSEQ multiplex PCR; TCRdb keeps in-frame clones, though not all of them. In the table there are 150,000 or so clones, 80% to 90% of which are singletons. The source material was peripheral blood. The source of these receptors is a woman of 80 years or more with acute or convalescent COVID-19.

The chain is built from TRBV19 and TRBJ2-3; 8 bases align to TRBD1. The CDR3 is made up of 16 amino acids. With V trimmed by 5 bases and J by 3 bases, 10 bases remained unmatched. Germline CDR1 LNHDA, CDR2 SQIVND (reference sequence). Here the CDR3 DNA reads TGTGCCAGTAGTGCCAGACAGGGGACGGGGACAGATACGCAGTATTTT. It translates to CASSARQGTGTDTQYF.

This chain links TRBV3-1 (or the pseudogene TRBV3-2) with TRBJ2-2, with 12 positions matching TRBD2. Germline lookup yields CDR1 LGHDT and CDR2 YNNKEL (reference sequence). The CDR3 is made up of 16 amino acids. With 1 base clipped from V and 6 bases from J, the junction kept 3 bases outside the gene matches. The CDR3 bases are TGTGCCAGCAGCCAAGGACTAGCGGGAGCGGCCGGGGAGCTGTTTTTT. It encodes CASSQGLAGAAGELFF.

The rearrangement joins TRBV5-4 to TRBJ2-7; maybe TRBD1 (6 bases). The CDR3 sequence is 15 residues long. The germline V gene has CDR1 SGHNT and CDR2 YYREEE (reference sequence). V was shortened by 2 bases and J by 5 bases, with 17 bases between the two germline ends. The CDR3 here is CASSLQTGLGHEQYF. The CDR3, as DNA: TGTGCCAGCAGCTTACAAACAGGGCTGGGCCACGAGCAGTACTTC.

This clone was detected once. This chain links TRBV11-2 with TRBJ2-7, with a tentative D call TRBD1 (5 bases). Trimming took off 0 bases at V and 4 bases at J, with 16 bases between the two ends. Germline values: CDR1 SGHAT, CDR2 FQNNGV. The CDR3 is made up of 16 amino acids. CDR3 DNA: TGTGCCAGCAGCTTAGAGTGGGGCCCCTTGGGGTACGAGCAGTACTTC. Translation: CASSLEWGPLGYEQYF.

The sample holds a few counts of this clone. V and J are TRBV10-3 and TRBJ1-1; 9 bases match TRBD1. V gave up 10 bases and J gave up 1 base; unmatched junction bases: 10. The CDR3 loop spans 15 amino acids. Looked up from germline, CDR1 is ENHRY and CDR2 is SYGVKD. The chain's CDR3 is CATRPGTGSNTEAFF. CDR3 in DNA: TGTGCCACCCGTCCCGGGACAGGGTCGAACACTGAAGCTTTCTTT.

With regard to this clone: This specimen includes other DNA sequences encoding the same CDR3. This chain joins TRBV9 and TRBJ1-3; no reliable D call. The CDR3 has 14 residues. V was trimmed by 0 bases and J by 2 bases, leaving 6 bases between them. Germline V lookup: CDR1 SGDLS, CDR2 YYNGEE. CDR3: CASSVGGAGNTIYF. The CDR3 nucleotides are TGTGCCAGCAGCGTAGGAGGAGCTGGAAACACCATATATTTT.

This clone has at least ten counts. The chain has TRBV27 and TRBJ2-2; no firm D call. CDR1 and CDR2 from the germline V gene are MNHEY and SMNVEV (reference sequence). Trimming took off 9 bases at V and 6 bases at J, with 11 bases between the two ends. This CDR3 spans 12 amino acids. CDR3 sequence reads: CASYTIAGELFF. DNA for the CDR3: TGTGCCAGTTACACTATTGCCGGGGAGCTGTTTTTT.

In its sample, this clone was seen once. The V call is TRBV28, the J call TRBJ1-2, with TRBD1 as a possible D gene (6 bases). The germline gives CDR1 MDHEN, CDR2 SYDVKM. V lost 2 bases and J lost 4, with 17 bases in between. The CDR3 has 16 residues. The CDR3 loop reads CASSLGPQDRIYGYTF. For the CDR3, the DNA is TGTGCCAGCAGTTTAGGGCCCCAAGACAGGATCTATGGCTACACCTTC.

The V and J genes are TRBV10-3 and TRBJ2-1; maybe TRBD1 (6 bases). The germline CDR1 and CDR2 sequences are ENHRY and SYGVKD. The CDR3 totals 13 residues. V lost 6 bases to trimming and J lost 8 bases, with 14 bases between them. For the CDR3, the DNA is TGTGCCATCAGAGGCACAGGGTCCGATGAGCAGTTCTTC. It specifies CAIRGTGSDEQFF.

The CDR3 here is CASSPGGSGELFF. The CDR3 nucleotides are TGTGCCAGCAGCCCAGGGGGCTCCGGGGAGCTGTTTTTT. The chain employs TRBV13 and TRBJ2-2, with 8 bases that match TRBD1. V was pared by 5 bases and J by 6 bases, with 2 bases of the junction left unmatched. CDR1 PRHDT and CDR2 FYEKMQ come from the germline V gene (reference sequence). The CDR3 is 13 residues long.

CDR3 sequence reads: CASSYKAASTDTQYF. The CDR3 nucleotides are TGTGCCAGCAGTTACAAGGCGGCTAGCACAGATACGCAGTATTTT. V gene TRBV6-2 or TRBV6-3 combines with J gene TRBJ2-3, with D unresolved. The CDR3 consists of 15 residues. V was cut by 2 bases and J by 0 bases, with 9 bases left in between. Germline CDR1 and CDR2: MNHEY and SVGEGT.